Given below is one T cell receptor (beta chain) in context. These data come from a study of cytomegalovirus exposure and HLA in healthy donors. The PCR used 60 Vbeta and 13 Jbeta primers. Measured with immunoSEQ multiplex PCR; TCRdb has only the in-frame clones, and not every one. The table gives 150,000 to 250,000 clones; the top ten clones make up roughly 0.74% of it. Per germline, CDR1 SGHKS and CDR2 YYEKEE (reference sequence). V was pared by 0 bases and J by 7 bases, with 4 bases of the junction left unmatched. This CDR3 has 15 residues. The chain joins TRBV5-5 to TRBJ1-6, with TRBD1 matching 7 bases. The sequence came from a boy younger than 18 in good health and CMV-seronegative. Sequencing was done on a sample of PBMCs. Here the CDR3 reads CASSLVAGGNSPLHF. The CDR3 coding sequence is TGTGCCAGCAGCTTGGTAGCAGGGGGAAATTCACCCCTCCACTTT. Full variable domain (rest looked up from reference TRBV5-5 and TRBJ1-6): DAGVTQSPTHLIKTRGQQVTLRCSPISGHKSVSWYQQVLGQGPQFIFQYYEKEERGRGNFPDRFSARQFPNYSSELNVNALLLGDSALYLCASSLVAGGNSPLHFGNGTRLTVT.